This record covers a single T cell receptor (beta chain). The sample comes from a study of blood T cell repertoires in COVID-19. The V segment lost 6 bases and the J segment 3 bases; nucleotides outside the gene matches: 10. The CDR3 contains 16 residues. Looked up from germline, CDR1 is MDHEN and CDR2 is SYDVKM. Assay used: immunoSEQ multiplex PCR; TCRdb lists only in-frame clones, some missing. The repertoire holds fewer than 350,000 clones, with around 88% as singletons. This receptor was taken from a woman aged 40 to 49 who had recovered from COVID-19. Sequencing was done on a sample of PBMCs or T cells enriched from blood (not recorded which). The chain combines TRBV28 with TRBJ1-1; TRBD1 aligns across 10 bases. The CDR3 loop reads CASSSEPTGGYTEAFF. Here the CDR3 DNA reads TGTGCCAGCAGCTCAGAGCCGACAGGGGGCTACACTGAAGCTTTCTTT.